The 10 T cell receptor beta chains in this list originate from one sample, sequenced in a study of response to subunit inactivated influenza vaccine. TCRdb analysed the RT-PCR reads with MiXCR anew, one entry per CDR3 protein. The sample carries some 550,000 distinct CDR3 sequences, under 25% recorded once. Separately, the same data were catalogued under a study of T cells expressing NK-cell markers. This second study notes: TCR beta cDNA was generated via 5'RACE template switching incorporating UMIs.

The input for sequencing was CD4+ T cells sorted from PBMCs, taken roughly 13 days after vaccination. The receptors derive from a man in his fifties or sixties who received an inactivated influenza vaccine.

This clonotype was seen a handful of times. The CDR3 protein is CASGRRNEKLFF. For the CDR3, the DNA is TGTGCTTCCGGACGGCGCAATGAAAAACTGTTTTTT. The gene calls are TRBV19 and TRBJ1-4; unclear D gene. The CDR3 is 12 amino acids. Germline V gives CDR1 LNHDA, CDR2 SQIVND (reference sequence).

At least ten counts were recorded for this clonotype. The CDR3: CSARRPDRGYEQYF. For the CDR3, the DNA is TGCAGTGCTAGACGACCGGACAGGGGGTACGAGCAGTACTTC. J is TRBJ2-7 and V is TRBV20-1, with 10 bases that match TRBD1. Germline CDR1 and CDR2: DFQATT and SNEGSKA (reference sequence). The CDR3 runs 14 residues. V shed 2 bases and J 4 bases; nucleotides not matched to a gene: 5.

This clonotype was seen only a few times. The chain is built from TRBV12-3 or TRBV12-4 and TRBJ1-2, with 7 nucleotides matching TRBD1. The CDR3 extends over 15 amino acids. V shed 7 bases, J shed 7 bases, and the junction held 15 bases outside the gene matches. CDR3 DNA: TGTGCCAGCATGAGGGGCTCACAGGGGTCGTCTGGCTACACCTTC. It is translated as CASMRGSQGSSGYTF.

This clonotype came up a few times. The gene calls are TRBV21-1 and TRBJ2-4. TRBV21-1 is a listed pseudogene. The CDR3 extends over 13 amino acids. The CDR3 reads CASSRVSKNIQYF. DNA of the CDR3: TGTGCCAGCAGTCGGGTGTCCAAAAACATTCAGTACTTC.

V gene TRBV12-3 or TRBV12-4 combines with J gene TRBJ2-7, with TRBD1 matching over 8 bases. Trimming took 2 bases from V and 2 from J; bases not matched to a gene: 8. The CDR3 runs to 16 residues. CDR3 coding DNA: TGTGCCAGCAGTTTATCACTCAGGGGGCGCACCTACGAGCAGTACTTC. Translating it yields CASSLSLRGRTYEQYF.

This clonotype was counted a few times. The V gene is TRBV11-1, the J gene TRBJ2-2; D possibly corresponds to TRBD2 (6 bases). In germline, CDR1 is SGHAT, CDR2 FQDESV (reference sequence). V was shortened by 1 base and J by 2 bases, with 17 bases between the two germline ends. CDR3 size: 18 residues. As DNA, the CDR3 is TGTGCCAGCAGCTTAGGAGAGGGGAGGACGGTTAACACCGGGGAGCTGTTTTTT. Its protein is CASSLGEGRTVNTGELFF. Full variable domain (rest looked up from reference TRBV11-1 and TRBJ2-2): EAEVAQSPRYKITEKSQAVAFWCDPISGHATLYWYRQILGQGPELLVQFQDESVVDDSQLPKDRFSAERLKGVDSTLKIQPAELGDSAMYLCASSLGEGRTVNTGELFFGEGSRLTVL.

This clonotype came up a few times. The CDR3 loop reads CASSYLRYYGYTF. CDR3 sequence (DNA): TGTGCCAGCAGTTACTTGAGATACTATGGCTACACCTTC. The V and J genes are TRBV6-2 or TRBV6-3 and TRBJ1-2, with D unclear. V lost 1 base and J lost 3, with 6 bases in between. The V gene's germline CDR1 is MNHEY and CDR2 SVGEGT. This CDR3 has 13 amino acids.

On this clonotype: The junction differs from germline at one of its ends, possibly a read error. The chain couples TRBV5-5 to TRBJ2-1; D ambiguous. Germline CDR1 and CDR2: SGHKS and YYEKEE (reference sequence). This CDR3 is 11 amino acids long. Here the CDR3 DNA reads TGTGCCAGCAGCTCCGACAATGAGCAGTTCTTC. Translated, it gives CASSSDNEQFF.

The chain links TRBV7-9 to TRBJ2-2; the D gene is possibly TRBD1 (6 bases). Germline-derived CDR1 and CDR2 are SEHNR and FQNEAQ (reference sequence). The germline V and J ends were trimmed by 4 bases and 11 bases, with 8 bases remaining between them. The CDR3 loop spans 11 amino acids. CDR3 sequence (DNA): TGTGCCAGCAGCTGGGACACAGAGCTGTTTTTT. It codes for CASSWDTELFF.

This sequence joins TRBV6-4 and TRBJ1-5; D might be TRBD1 (5 bases). The CDR3 extends over 17 amino acids. Per germline, CDR1 MRHNA and CDR2 SNTAGT. Trimming cost V 8 bases and J 9 bases, with 29 bases left between them. The CDR3 sequence: CASPTEVDPRGEGPQHF. The CDR3 bases are TGTGCCAGCCCAACCGAAGTGGATCCTCGAGGGGAAGGGCCCCAGCATTTT.